These 21 T cell receptor beta chains were sequenced from one sample in a study of cytomegalovirus exposure and HLA in healthy donors. The primer mix had 60 Vbeta and 13 Jbeta primers. TCRdb's table, derived via immunoSEQ multiplex PCR, lists solely in-frame clones and lacks some. The table has over 150,000 clones, approximately 82% seen once. The sequencing sample was made of PBMCs. Every receptor here comes from a male donor in good health and CMV-seronegative.

This clone has a single count. This chain uses TRBV7-8 with TRBJ1-1, with D unclear. Trimming stripped 5 bases from V and 2 bases from J, with 18 bases between. The CDR3 loop spans 16 amino acids. CDR1 and CDR2 from the germline V gene are SGHVS and FQNEAQ. This CDR3 is CASSKWRVRGNTEAFF. For the CDR3, the DNA is TGTGCCAGCAGCAAATGGAGGGTACGGGGAAACACTGAAGCTTTCTTT. Looking up the rest from reference TRBV7-8 and TRBJ1-1 gives the full variable domain: GAGVSQSPRYKVAKRGQDVALRCDPISGHVSLFWYQQALGQGPEFLTYFQNEAQLDKSGLPSDRFFAERPEGSVSTLKIQRTQQEDSAVYLCASSKWRVRGNTEAFFGQGTRLTVV.

The chain couples TRBV15 to TRBJ2-7, with D possibly TRBD1 on 6 matching bases. V lost 0 bases and J 1 base, leaving 7 bases between the germline ends. The CDR3 extends over 14 amino acids. The germline CDR1 and CDR2 sequences are LNHNV and YYDKDF (reference sequence). The CDR3 nucleotides read TGTGCCACCAGCAGAGATCAGGGGTCCTACGAGCAGTACTTC. Its translation: CATSRDQGSYEQYF. Full variable domain (rest looked up from reference TRBV15 and TRBJ2-7): DAMVIQNPRYQVTQFGKPVTLSCSQTLNHNVMYWYQQKSSQAPKLLFHYYDKDFNNEADTPDNFQSRRPNTSFCFLDIRSPGLGDTAMYLCATSRDQGSYEQYFGPGTRLTVT.

V usage is TRBV6-5 and J usage is TRBJ1-2, with TRBD1 matching over 10 bases. CDR3 length: 15 amino acids. Germline-derived CDR1 and CDR2 are MNHEY and SVGAGI. Losses at the gene ends were 3 bases for V and 4 bases for J; bases not matched to a gene: 5. The CDR3: CASSYSWTGGYGYTF. The CDR3 bases are TGTGCCAGCAGTTATAGCTGGACAGGGGGCTATGGCTACACCTTC.

This rearrangement joins TRBV2 to TRBJ1-1, with 8 bases identical to TRBD1. Unmatched junction bases numbered 11, after V lost 2 bases and J lost 9 bases. This CDR3 contains 15 residues. Germline V gene data show CDR1 as SNHLY and CDR2 as FYNNEI. Written as DNA, the CDR3 is TGTGCCAGCAGTGAAATGGACAGGGCGGTTCCCCAAGCTTTCTTT. Protein sequence: CASSEMDRAVPQAFF.

The chain uses TRBV4-1 and TRBJ1-1; 7 nucleotides agree with TRBD1. The germline V gene encodes CDR1 MGHRA and CDR2 YSYEKL. The CDR3 extends over 14 amino acids. The ends lost 4 bases at V and 0 bases at J; junction bases unmatched: 2. Here the CDR3 DNA reads TGCGCCAGCAGCCGGGGGACAGTGAACACTGAAGCTTTCTTT. Its protein product is CASSRGTVNTEAFF.

The chain carries TRBV19 and TRBJ1-1; D unclear. V lost 6 bases to trimming and J lost 0 bases, with 8 bases between them. CDR1 and CDR2 (germline): LNHDA, SQIVND (reference sequence). CDR3 length: 13 residues. CDR3 in amino acids: CASRRALNTEAFF. CDR3 bases: TGTGCCAGTAGGAGGGCCCTGAACACTGAAGCTTTCTTT. Full variable domain (missing parts from reference TRBV19 and TRBJ1-1): DGGITQSPKYLFRKEGQNVTLSCEQNLNHDAMYWYRQDPGQGLRLIYYSQIVNDFQKGDIAEGYSVSREKKESFPLTVTSAQKNPTAFYLCASRRALNTEAFFGQGTRLTVV.

V usage is TRBV13 and J usage is TRBJ2-5; 9 nucleotides match TRBD2. The DNA end favors TRBJ2-7, so the J call may be wrong. Germline lookup yields CDR1 PRHDT and CDR2 FYEKMQ (reference sequence). The CDR3 has 14 amino acids. DNA of the CDR3: TGTGCCAGCAGCTTAGTAGCGGGGGTCTACGAGCAGTACTTC. It translates to CASSLVAGVYEQYF.

The rearrangement links TRBV7-5 to TRBJ2-7; no check of the table's D call, TRBD1, against the DNA was made. TRBV7-5 is annotated as a pseudogene. The CDR3 extends over 17 amino acids. CDR3 sequence: CARSPVPDRGKLGEQYF. CDR3 sequence (DNA): TGTGCCAGAAGCCCCGTACCGGACAGGGGGAAATTGGGCGAGCAGTACTTC.

The J gene is TRBJ2-4, the V gene TRBV5-4; possibly TRBD2 for D (6 bases). V shed 0 bases and J shed 5 bases, with 15 bases lying between them. CDR1 and CDR2 from the germline V gene are SGHNT and YYREEE (reference sequence). CDR3 size: 16 residues. The CDR3 protein is CASSLGGARDQNIQYF. The CDR3, as DNA: TGTGCCAGCAGCTTGGGAGGGGCGCGGGATCAAAACATTCAGTACTTC.

V usage is TRBV5-1 and J usage is TRBJ2-1; TRBD2 matches at 12 bases. The J segment lost 4 bases and the V segment lost 4 bases, leaving 12 bases of the junction unmatched. The CDR3 consists of 18 residues. CDR1 SGHRS and CDR2 YFSETQ come from the germline V gene. This CDR3 is CASSRGGQTSGGYNEQFF. The CDR3 DNA reads TGCGCCAGCAGCCGAGGGGGCCAGACTAGCGGGGGTTACAATGAGCAGTTCTTC.

This clone was recorded once. The chain couples TRBV7-3 to TRBJ2-5; maybe TRBD1 (5 bases). Trimming took off 4 bases at V and 2 bases at J, with 8 bases between the two ends. The CDR3 runs 13 residues. Germline CDR1 reads SGHTA; CDR2 reads FQGTGA. The CDR3 DNA follows: TGTGCCAGCAGCTCCGACAGACAAGAGACCCAGTACTTC. Translation: CASSSDRQETQYF.

The chain is built from TRBV7-7 and TRBJ2-2; a weak D match, TRBD1 (5 bases). Trimming took 4 bases from V and 1 from J, leaving 7 bases between them. Looked up from germline, CDR1 is SSHAT and CDR2 is FNYEAQ (reference sequence). This CDR3 has 14 amino acids. This CDR3 reads CASSYRRNTGELFF. For the CDR3, the DNA is TGTGCCAGCAGCTACAGGAGGAACACCGGGGAGCTGTTTTTT. Filled out from reference TRBV7-7 and TRBJ2-2, the complete variable domain reads GAGVSQSPRYKVTKRGQDVTLRCDPISSHATLYWYQQALGQGPEFLTYFNYEAQPDKSGLPSDRFSAERPEGSISTLTIQRTEQRDSAMYRCASSYRRNTGELFFGEGSRLTVL.

This clone was observed a few times. This rearrangement joins TRBV25-1 to TRBJ2-5, with TRBD1 matching 7 bases. Germline CDR1 and CDR2: MGHDK and SYGVNS. V was pared by 3 bases and J by 2 bases, with 0 bases of the junction left unmatched. The CDR3 is 13 residues long. The CDR3 region has the DNA TGTGCCAGCAGTGAGGGACAGCAAGAGACCCAGTACTTC. Translation: CASSEGQQETQYF.

This CDR3 is CAISESWARANEQYF. The CDR3 coding sequence is TGTGCCATCAGTGAGTCGTGGGCCAGGGCAAACGAGCAGTACTTC. The rearrangement uses TRBV10-3 and TRBJ2-7; tentatively, D is TRBD1 (5 bases). This CDR3 comprises 15 residues. V lost 0 bases to trimming and J lost 5 bases, with 14 bases between them. CDR1 ENHRY and CDR2 SYGVKD come from the germline V gene.

On this clone itself: The sample has other DNA sequences that encode this CDR3 too. In nucleotides, the CDR3 is TGTGCCAGCAGCCCCAACCGTAGGCGAGCGGGAGGAATAGAGCAGTTCTTC. Protein sequence: CASSPNRRRAGGIEQFF. The chain recombines TRBV7-3 with TRBJ2-1; 9 bases match TRBD2. Losses at the gene ends were 5 bases for V and 10 bases for J; bases not matched to a gene: 18. Germline CDR1 is SGHTA and CDR2 is FQGTGA. The CDR3 is 17 amino acids.

This clone was seen only a few times. The chain recombines TRBV13 with TRBJ1-1; TRBD1 might be the D (6 bases). V lost 9 bases, J lost 1 base, and 15 bases lay in between. The CDR3 contains 14 residues. Germline V CDR1 and CDR2: PRHDT, FYEKMQ (reference sequence). This CDR3 is CASSEGVRNTEAFF. For the CDR3, the DNA is TGTGCCAGTAGCGAGGGGGTTCGGAACACTGAAGCTTTCTTT.

The chain employs TRBV9 and TRBJ1-2; D is perhaps TRBD1 (5 bases). Germline V gene data show CDR1 as SGDLS and CDR2 as YYNGEE. CDR3 length: 15 residues. V lost 4 bases and J lost 4, with 17 bases in between. The CDR3 DNA sequence: TGTGCCAGCAGCCCAAGGACGGACACAATCTATGGCTACACCTTC. Translated: CASSPRTDTIYGYTF.

CDR3 residues: CASSRQGVTTDTQYF. The CDR3 nucleotides read TGTGCCAGCTCACGACAGGGAGTCACCACAGATACGCAGTATTTT. The rearrangement uses TRBV18 and TRBJ2-3, with 7 positions matching TRBD1. CDR3 length equals 15 residues. J was trimmed by 2 bases and V by 4 bases; bases with no gene match: 6. Germline V gene data show CDR1 as KGHSH and CDR2 as LQKENI. The full variable domain, in which reference TRBV18 and TRBJ2-3 provide the parts outside the CDR3, is NAGVMQNPRHLVRRRGQEARLRCSPMKGHSHVYWYRQLPEEGLKFMVYLQKENIIDESGMPKERFSAEFPKEGPSILRIQQVVRGDSAAYFCASSRQGVTTDTQYFGPGTRLTVL.

The V gene is TRBV10-3, the J gene TRBJ2-2; TRBD1 agrees at 7 bases. Germline CDR1 is ENHRY and CDR2 is SYGVKD. CDR3 length: 16 residues. With 0 bases clipped from V and 5 bases from J, the junction kept 6 bases outside the gene matches. CDR3 in amino acids: CAISESKRGLTGELFF. The CDR3 DNA is TGTGCCATCAGTGAGTCGAAAAGGGGGCTGACCGGGGAGCTGTTTTTT.

The rearrangement joins TRBV4-1 to TRBJ2-1; 8 bases agree with TRBD1. CDR3 length equals 18 residues. The V segment lost 5 bases and the J segment 9 bases; nucleotides outside the gene matches: 21. Germline loops: CDR1 MGHRA, CDR2 YSYEKL. The CDR3, as DNA: TGCGCCAGCAGCTCAAGACAGGGGTTTGGACAGGGCGTAGGTGAGCAGTTCTTC. This codes for CASSSRQGFGQGVGEQFF.

V is TRBV13 and J is TRBJ2-7, with 9 bases that match TRBD1. The V segment lost 5 bases and the J segment 1 base; nucleotides outside the gene matches: 6. The CDR3 is 15 amino acids. In germline, CDR1 is PRHDT, CDR2 FYEKMQ (reference sequence). CDR3: CASSLTGGVSYEQYF. CDR3 nucleotide sequence: TGTGCCAGCAGCCTCACAGGGGGCGTTTCCTACGAGCAGTACTTC.